A single sample is the source of the 13 T cell receptor beta chains below, sequenced in a study of OX40 agonist ivuxolimab in advanced cancers. TCRdb's copy holds only in-frame clones and misses some; the assay was immunoSEQ multiplex PCR. In the table there are roughly 60,000 clones, 84% of which are singletons. This material consisted of CD4+ or CD8+ T cells sorted from blood, taken in a trial of the OX40 agonist ivuxolimab. Receptor source: an adult with an advanced solid tumor such as melanoma, head and neck, liver or kidney cancer.

V is TRBV4-2 and J is TRBJ2-7; the match to TRBD2 covers 15 bases. The junction had 10 bases not matched to a gene; V was cut back by 1 base and J by 9 bases. Per germline, CDR1 LGHNA and CDR2 YNFKEQ. This CDR3 spans 17 amino acids. The CDR3 loop is CASSQALGTSGRFMQYF. The CDR3 coding sequence is TGTGCCAGCAGCCAAGCCCTCGGGACTAGCGGGAGGTTTATGCAGTACTTC.

The chain has TRBV27 and TRBJ2-3; D remains ambiguous. V was cut by 2 bases and J by 3 bases, with 12 bases left in between. Germline V CDR1 and CDR2: MNHEY, SMNVEV (reference sequence). There are 15 residues in the CDR3. The CDR3 loop reads CASSLTQVMTDTQYF. In nucleotides, the CDR3 is TGTGCCAGCAGTTTAACACAAGTAATGACAGATACGCAGTATTTT.

The chain uses TRBV7-9 and TRBJ2-7; tentatively, D is TRBD1 or TRBD2 (6 bases each). Trimming removed 5 bases at V and 0 bases at J, with 11 bases between. CDR1 is SEHNR and CDR2 is FQNEAQ in the germline V gene (reference sequence). This CDR3 spans 14 amino acids. CDR3 bases: TGTGCCAGCAGCCCGGGGGCTGCCTCCTACGAGCAGTACTTC. Amino acid sequence: CASSPGAASYEQYF.

This clone showed up just once. This chain connects TRBV19 to TRBJ1-1, with 8 bases identical to TRBD1. V shed 3 bases, J shed 1 base, and the junction held 4 bases outside the gene matches. Per germline, CDR1 LNHDA and CDR2 SQIVND (reference sequence). The CDR3 sequence is 15 residues long. The CDR3 DNA sequence: TGTGCCAGTAGTATCCTGACAGGGGAGAACACTGAAGCTTTCTTT. This sequence encodes CASSILTGENTEAFF.

The V call is TRBV30, the J call TRBJ2-4; 10 bases are a match to TRBD2. V gave up 3 bases and J gave up 0 bases; unmatched junction bases: 2. The CDR3 is made up of 15 amino acids. The germline gives CDR1 GTSNPN, CDR2 SVGIG (reference sequence). CDR3 in DNA: TGTGCCTGGAGCAGCGGGGGGGAAGCCAAAAACATTCAGTACTTC. Translating it yields CAWSSGGEAKNIQYF.

The chain is built from TRBV6-5 and TRBJ1-2, with TRBD1 matching 8 bases. The CDR3 has 14 amino acids. J lost 9 bases, V lost 0 bases, and 6 bases had no gene match. From germline, CDR1 is MNHEY and CDR2 SVGAGI. This CDR3 is CASSYSTTGGSYTF. The DNA of the CDR3 is TGTGCCAGCAGTTACTCGACCACAGGGGGAAGCTACACCTTC.

V and J are TRBV28 and TRBJ1-5; 7 bases are shared with TRBD1. Losses at the gene ends were 5 bases for V and 7 bases for J; bases not matched to a gene: 11. The V gene's germline CDR1 is MDHEN and CDR2 SYDVKM. This CDR3 has 15 amino acids. The CDR3 bases are TGTGCCAGCAGTCCCCGGACAGGAAAGGAACAGCCCCAGCATTTT. This gives the protein CASSPRTGKEQPQHF. The whole variable domain, filled in from reference TRBV28 and TRBJ1-5, reads DVKVTQSSRYLVKRTGEKVFLECVQDMDHENMFWYRQDPGLGLRLIYFSYDVKMKEKGDIPEGYSVSREKKERFSLILESASTNQTSMYLCASSPRTGKEQPQHFGDGTRLSIL.

V gene TRBV7-9 combines with J gene TRBJ1-4; no definite D call. The germline CDR1 and CDR2 sequences are SEHNR and FQNEAQ (reference sequence). Trimming stripped 1 base from V and 8 bases from J, with 5 bases between. The CDR3 extends over 12 amino acids. The CDR3 spells CASSLEVEKLFF. The CDR3 nucleotides are TGTGCCAGCAGCTTAGAGGTCGAAAAACTGTTTTTT.

V usage is TRBV5-1 and J usage is TRBJ2-5; D remains ambiguous. This CDR3 contains 14 residues. Germline CDR1 reads SGHRS; CDR2 reads YFSETQ. V was pared by 6 bases and J by 1 base, with 13 bases between. CDR3 sequence: CASTPGNPQETQYF. The CDR3 DNA follows: TGCGCCAGCACCCCTGGGAATCCCCAAGAGACCCAGTACTTC.

This clone appeared once. The V and J genes are TRBV10-2 and TRBJ2-3; 12 nucleotides align to TRBD1. V gave up 6 bases and J gave up 3 bases; unmatched junction bases: 4. Germline CDR1 reads WSHSY; CDR2 reads SAAADI. CDR3 length: 15 residues. The CDR3 reads CASSPGQGATDTQYF. CDR3 DNA sequence: TGCGCCAGCAGCCCGGGACAGGGGGCGACAGATACGCAGTATTTT.

The chain couples TRBV7-9 to TRBJ1-4; tentatively, D is TRBD1 (5 bases). There are 13 residues in the CDR3. V lost 5 bases to trimming and J lost 8 bases, with 12 bases between them. Per the germline V gene, CDR1 is SEHNR and CDR2 is FQNEAQ (reference sequence). The CDR3 is CASSRRRGEKLFF. The CDR3 DNA sequence: TGTGCCAGCAGCCGACGGAGGGGAGAAAAACTGTTTTTT.

The genes are TRBV18 and TRBJ1-4, with 7 nucleotides matching TRBD1. CDR3 length: 16 amino acids. Trimming cost V 6 bases and J 0 bases; bases outside gene matches: 7. The germline V gene encodes CDR1 KGHSH and CDR2 LQKENI. CDR3 region: CASSEGTATTNEKLFF. CDR3 DNA sequence: TGTGCCAGCTCCGAAGGGACAGCCACAACTAATGAAAAACTGTTTTTT.

The gene calls are TRBV4-3 and TRBJ2-3; D ambiguous. The CDR3 totals 14 residues. Per the germline V gene, CDR1 is LGHNA and CDR2 is YSLEER. Trimming stripped 1 base from V and 0 bases from J, with 5 bases between. CDR3 region: CASSQVASTDTQYF. DNA for the CDR3: TGCGCCAGCAGCCAAGTTGCCAGCACAGATACGCAGTATTTT.